This TCR beta chain derives from a study of cytomegalovirus exposure and HLA in healthy donors. This clone was counted a few times. The antigen remains undetermined. Researchers ran the PCR with 60 Vbeta and 13 Jbeta primers. In the original processing: Among the unique TCR beta chains that a later analysis counted, about 84 million in all, 10 million to 14 million were shared. Profiling relied on immunoSEQ multiplex PCR, and the TCRdb table lists in-frame clones only, not all of them. V and J calls and clone size are copied from that table; D and trimming were computed from the DNA. The data show about 140,000 clones, around 80% seen once. The CDR3 extends over 15 amino acids. Trimming cost V 4 bases and J 6 bases; bases outside gene matches: 8. Per germline, CDR1 MNHEY and CDR2 SVGAGI. Findings of the study overall: A later analysis linked more than 15,000 TCR beta sequences to HLA alleles at 0.05 false discovery rate. Per published accounts, TCR beta sequences correctly predicted the HLA-A and HLA-B alleles of most subjects. In a later analysis, TCR beta V- and J-gene trimming showed a link to a missense DCLRE1C variant.

The chain has TRBV6-5 and TRBJ2-3, with 9 bases lining up with TRBD1. This clonotype was obtained from a man aged 35-49 years in good health and CMV-seropositive. Sequenced input: PBMCs. CDR3 amino acids: CASSSTGGLSDTQYF. In nucleotides, the CDR3 is TGTGCCAGCAGTTCGACAGGGGGACTATCCGATACGCAGTATTTT.